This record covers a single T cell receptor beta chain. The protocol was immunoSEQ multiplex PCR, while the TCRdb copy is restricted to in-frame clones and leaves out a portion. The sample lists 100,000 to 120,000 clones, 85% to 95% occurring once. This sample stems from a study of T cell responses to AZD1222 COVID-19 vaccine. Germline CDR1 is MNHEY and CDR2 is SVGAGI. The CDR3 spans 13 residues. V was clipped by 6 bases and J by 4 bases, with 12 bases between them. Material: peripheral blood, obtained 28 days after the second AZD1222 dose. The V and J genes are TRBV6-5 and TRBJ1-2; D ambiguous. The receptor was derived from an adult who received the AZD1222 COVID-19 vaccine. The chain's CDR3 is CASSQILGYGYTF. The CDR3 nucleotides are TGTGCCAGCAGCCAGATCCTCGGCTATGGCTACACCTTC.